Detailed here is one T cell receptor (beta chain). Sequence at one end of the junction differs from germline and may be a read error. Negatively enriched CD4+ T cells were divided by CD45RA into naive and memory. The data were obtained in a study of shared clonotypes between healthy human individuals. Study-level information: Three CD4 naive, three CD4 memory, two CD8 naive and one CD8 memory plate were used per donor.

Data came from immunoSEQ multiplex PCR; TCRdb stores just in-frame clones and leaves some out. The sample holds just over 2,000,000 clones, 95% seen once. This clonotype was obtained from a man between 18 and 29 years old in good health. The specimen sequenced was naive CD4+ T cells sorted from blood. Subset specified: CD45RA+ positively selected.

CDR3 DNA: TGTGCCAGCTCACCGATGGGGACAACAAATGAAAAACTGTTTTTT. Protein: CASSPMGTTNEKLFF. The rearrangement uses TRBV18 and TRBJ1-4; tentative D call: TRBD1 (6 bases). This CDR3 region has 15 residues. From germline, CDR1 is KGHSH and CDR2 LQKENI.